This is a list of T cell receptor beta chains from one sample in a study of blood T cell repertoires in COVID-19. Repertoires were generated with immunoSEQ multiplex PCR, while TCRdb's copy carries only in-frame clones and drops some. The sample lists some 180,000 clones, 80% to 90% seen once, with about a fifth in the top ten. Material: peripheral blood. These TCRs come from a man aged 70-80 years with active or convalescent COVID-19. CDR3s include the opening cysteine and the closing phenylalanine or tryptophan. A D gene is named only where the DNA matches it firmly. Clone size is given for some rows only: seen once, a few or many times, or a class if the clone is expanded.

clone_size: NA
j_call: TRBJ1-1
v_call: TRBV5-1
d_call: NA
cdr3_aa: CASRYPGAPNTEAFF
cdr3_nt: TGCGCCAGCAGGTACCCAGGGGCCCCGAACACTGAAGCTTTCTTT

clone_size: NA
j_call: TRBJ2-1
v_call: TRBV6-4
d_call: NA
cdr3_aa: CASSGGESYNEQFF
cdr3_nt: TGTGCCAGCAGTGGGGGAGAATCCTACAATGAGCAGTTCTTC

clone_size: NA
j_call: TRBJ2-1
v_call: TRBV5-8
d_call: TRBD2
cdr3_aa: CASSHPYGPSGGSNEQFF
cdr3_nt: TGTGCCAGCAGCCACCCTTATGGGCCTAGCGGGGGATCGAATGAGCAGTTCTTC

clone_size: NA
j_call: TRBJ2-2
v_call: TRBV19
d_call: NA
cdr3_aa: CASSLRDYSNTGELFF
cdr3_nt: TGTGCCAGTAGTCTCAGGGATTACTCCAACACCGGGGAGCTGTTTTTT

clone_size: NA
j_call: TRBJ1-2
v_call: TRBV5-1
d_call: TRBD1
cdr3_aa: CASSLEPGGYGYTF
cdr3_nt: TGCGCCAGCAGCTTGGAGCCAGGGGGCTATGGCTACACCTTC

clone_size: NA
j_call: TRBJ1-2
v_call: TRBV9
d_call: NA
cdr3_aa: CASSVGGSSAYGYTF
cdr3_nt: TGTGCCAGCAGCGTAGGCGGCTCATCAGCCTATGGCTACACCTTC

clone_size: NA
j_call: TRBJ2-5
v_call: TRBV19
d_call: NA
cdr3_aa: CASSIAGPGETQYF
cdr3_nt: TGTGCCAGTAGTATTGCGGGGCCGGGAGAGACCCAGTACTTC

clone_size: NA
j_call: TRBJ2-5
v_call: TRBV19
d_call: NA
cdr3_aa: CASSIAQGRETQYF
cdr3_nt: TGTGCCAGTAGTATTGCTCAGGGTCGGGAGACCCAGTACTTC

clone_size: NA
j_call: TRBJ1-1
v_call: TRBV19
d_call: TRBD1
cdr3_aa: CASSIGGTVNTEAFF
cdr3_nt: TGTGCCAGTAGTATTGGCGGGACAGTAAACACTGAAGCTTTCTTT

clone_size: NA
j_call: TRBJ1-6
v_call: TRBV9
d_call: NA
cdr3_aa: CASSIRDTIVSPLHF
cdr3_nt: TGTGCCAGCAGCATCAGGGACACCATAGTTTCACCCCTCCACTTT

clone_size: NA
j_call: TRBJ2-7
v_call: TRBV27
d_call: TRBD1
cdr3_aa: CASRMGTASYYEQYF
cdr3_nt: TGTGCCAGCAGAATGGGGACAGCAAGTTACTACGAGCAGTACTTC

clone_size: NA
j_call: TRBJ2-1
v_call: TRBV28
d_call: TRBD2
cdr3_aa: CASSFAGREGEQFF
cdr3_nt: TGTGCCAGCAGTTTCGCAGGGAGGGAAGGTGAGCAGTTCTTC

clone_size: NA
j_call: TRBJ2-2
v_call: TRBV9
d_call: NA
cdr3_aa: CASSVAQDSNTGELFF
cdr3_nt: TGTGCCAGCAGCGTAGCCCAGGACAGCAACACCGGGGAGCTGTTTTTT

clone_size: NA
j_call: TRBJ1-3
v_call: TRBV29-1
d_call: NA
cdr3_aa: CSVAPGSGNTIYF
cdr3_nt: TGCAGCGTGGCCCCGGGCTCTGGAAACACCATATATTTT

clone_size: NA
j_call: TRBJ1-2
v_call: TRBV11-3
d_call: NA
cdr3_aa: CASSLGSKRGYGYTF
cdr3_nt: TGTGCCAGCAGCTTAGGAAGTAAGCGCGGCTATGGCTACACCTTC

clone_size: NA
j_call: TRBJ2-5
v_call: TRBV7-6
d_call: NA
cdr3_aa: CASSWTEQETQYF
cdr3_nt: TGTGCCAGCAGCTGGACAGAACAAGAGACCCAGTACTTC

clone_size: once
j_call: TRBJ1-2
v_call: TRBV30
d_call: TRBD1
cdr3_aa: CAWSYRGGYGYTF
cdr3_nt: TGTGCCTGGAGCTACAGGGGGGGCTATGGCTACACCTTC

clone_size: NA
j_call: TRBJ2-6
v_call: TRBV7-9
d_call: TRBD1
cdr3_aa: CASSFLRTGAGSGANVLTF
cdr3_nt: TGTGCCAGCAGCTTTCTCCGGACAGGGGCGGGTTCTGGGGCCAACGTCCTGACTTTC

clone_size: NA
j_call: TRBJ1-5
v_call: TRBV10-2
d_call: NA
cdr3_aa: CASSEGRASNQPQHF
cdr3_nt: TGCGCCAGCAGTGAAGGGAGAGCTAGCAATCAGCCCCAGCATTTT

clone_size: NA
j_call: TRBJ2-7
v_call: TRBV18
d_call: TRBD2
cdr3_aa: CASSPLLAGVGSEQYF
cdr3_nt: TGTGCCAGCTCACCACTTCTAGCGGGAGTAGGATCCGAGCAGTACTTC

clone_size: NA
j_call: TRBJ1-5
v_call: TRBV9
d_call: NA
cdr3_aa: CASSSDFGQPQHF
cdr3_nt: TGTGCCAGCAGTTCCGACTTCGGTCAGCCCCAGCATTTT

clone_size: once
j_call: TRBJ1-1
v_call: TRBV5-8
d_call: NA
cdr3_aa: CASSLVVAGTEAFF
cdr3_nt: TGTGCCAGCAGCTTGGTCGTCGCGGGCACTGAAGCTTTCTTT

clone_size: NA
j_call: TRBJ1-6
v_call: TRBV4-3
d_call: NA
cdr3_aa: CASSQDSGSPLHF
cdr3_nt: TGCGCCAGCAGCCAAGATTCAGGATCACCCCTCCACTTT

clone_size: NA
j_call: TRBJ1-2
v_call: TRBV7-8
d_call: NA
cdr3_aa: CASSPRRGGYGYTF
cdr3_nt: TGTGCCAGCAGCCCTAGGCGAGGAGGCTATGGCTACACCTTC

clone_size: NA
j_call: TRBJ2-6
v_call: TRBV11-2
d_call: NA
cdr3_aa: CASSFQVSGANVLTF
cdr3_nt: TGTGCCAGCAGCTTTCAGGTCTCTGGGGCCAACGTCCTGACTTTC

clone_size: NA
j_call: TRBJ2-1
v_call: TRBV24-1
d_call: TRBD2
cdr3_aa: CATGGSGSPFNEQFF
cdr3_nt: TGTGCCACCGGCGGGAGCGGGAGCCCTTTCAATGAGCAGTTCTTC

clone_size: NA
j_call: TRBJ1-1
v_call: TRBV2
d_call: NA
cdr3_aa: CASVQQGMKAVEAFF
cdr3_nt: TGTGCCAGCGTTCAACAGGGCATGAAGGCGGTTGAAGCTTTCTTT

clone_size: NA
j_call: TRBJ1-4
v_call: TRBV9
d_call: NA
cdr3_aa: CASSAQGTNEKLFF
cdr3_nt: TGTGCCAGCAGCGCCCAGGGAACTAATGAAAAACTGTTTTTT

clone_size: few
j_call: TRBJ1-2
v_call: TRBV11-2
d_call: TRBD1
cdr3_aa: CASSSNRGRGYGYTF
cdr3_nt: TGTGCCAGCAGCTCGAACAGGGGGCGCGGCTATGGCTACACCTTC

clone_size: NA
j_call: TRBJ1-3
v_call: TRBV3-1/TRBV3-2
d_call: NA
cdr3_aa: CASRQQGSGNTIYF
cdr3_nt: TGTGCCAGCAGGCAACAGGGATCTGGAAACACCATATATTTT

clone_size: many
j_call: TRBJ1-5
v_call: TRBV18
d_call: NA
cdr3_aa: CASSPDTTNQPQHF
cdr3_nt: TGTGCCAGCTCACCTGACACCACCAATCAGCCCCAGCATTTT

clone_size: NA
j_call: TRBJ1-1
v_call: TRBV4-1
d_call: TRBD1
cdr3_aa: CASSQGDRGNTEAFF
cdr3_nt: TGCGCCAGCAGCCAAGGGGACAGGGGGAACACTGAAGCTTTCTTT

clone_size: NA
j_call: TRBJ2-5
v_call: TRBV7-9
d_call: TRBD1
cdr3_aa: CASSSFGQGGEETQYF
cdr3_nt: TGTGCCAGCAGCTCATTCGGACAGGGTGGGGAAGAGACCCAGTACTTC

clone_size: NA
j_call: TRBJ1-1
v_call: TRBV5-6
d_call: NA
cdr3_aa: CASSINSGTRFYEAFF
cdr3_nt: TGTGCCAGCAGCATTAACTCCGGGACAAGATTCTATGAAGCTTTCTTT

clone_size: NA
j_call: TRBJ1-6
v_call: TRBV11-2
d_call: NA
cdr3_aa: CASSFRQIGSPLHF
cdr3_nt: TGTGCCAGCAGCTTTCGACAGATCGGGTCACCCCTCCACTTT

clone_size: NA
j_call: TRBJ1-2
v_call: TRBV5-5
d_call: TRBD1
cdr3_aa: CASSLQGYHGYTF
cdr3_nt: TGTGCCAGCAGCTTACAGGGGTACCATGGCTACACCTTC

clone_size: NA
j_call: TRBJ1-1
v_call: TRBV4-3
d_call: NA
cdr3_aa: CASSQENRGEAFF
cdr3_nt: TGCGCCAGCAGCCAAGAAAACCGGGGTGAGGCTTTCTTT

clone_size: NA
j_call: TRBJ1-3
v_call: TRBV9
d_call: NA
cdr3_aa: CASSNSLGATGNTIYF
cdr3_nt: TGTGCCAGCAGTAACTCTCTGGGGGCAACTGGAAACACCATATATTTT

clone_size: NA
j_call: TRBJ1-4
v_call: TRBV11-2
d_call: NA
cdr3_aa: CASSLEGDLRGEKLFF
cdr3_nt: TGTGCCAGCAGCTTGGAGGGAGATCTTCGGGGCGAAAAACTGTTTTTT

clone_size: NA
j_call: TRBJ1-6
v_call: TRBV6-6
d_call: NA
cdr3_aa: CASTPGPGERNSPLHF
cdr3_nt: TGTGCCAGCACCCCCGGGCCAGGGGAAAGGAATTCACCCCTCCACTTT

clone_size: few
j_call: TRBJ1-2
v_call: TRBV27
d_call: NA
cdr3_aa: CASSPVQGTNYGYTF
cdr3_nt: TGTGCCAGCAGCCCGGTTCAGGGGACTAACTATGGCTACACCTTC

clone_size: NA
j_call: TRBJ2-2
v_call: TRBV27
d_call: TRBD2
cdr3_aa: CASRTQKTSNTNTGELFF
cdr3_nt: TGTGCCAGCAGGACCCAAAAGACTAGCAACACGAACACCGGGGAGCTGTTTTTT

clone_size: NA
j_call: TRBJ2-7
v_call: TRBV28
d_call: TRBD2
cdr3_aa: CASSLAGGKSYEQYF
cdr3_nt: TGTGCCAGCAGTTTGGCGGGAGGTAAATCCTACGAGCAGTACTTC

clone_size: NA
j_call: TRBJ2-7
v_call: TRBV2
d_call: TRBD2
cdr3_aa: CASMQGLARDEQYF
cdr3_nt: TGTGCCAGCATGCAGGGACTAGCTCGCGACGAGCAGTACTTC

clone_size: NA
j_call: TRBJ1-4
v_call: TRBV7-7
d_call: NA
cdr3_aa: CASSLRRGDNEKLFF
cdr3_nt: TGTGCTAGCAGCTTAAGGCGGGGTGATAATGAAAAACTGTTTTTT

clone_size: NA
j_call: TRBJ1-2
v_call: TRBV15
d_call: TRBD1
cdr3_aa: CATSPGQVYGYTF
cdr3_nt: TGTGCCACCAGTCCGGGACAGGTCTATGGCTACACCTTC

clone_size: NA
j_call: TRBJ1-2
v_call: TRBV28
d_call: NA
cdr3_aa: CASSLPIKRGYTF
cdr3_nt: TGTGCCAGCAGTTTGCCCATCAAGAGGGGCTACACCTTC

clone_size: NA
j_call: TRBJ1-1
v_call: TRBV3-1/TRBV3-2
d_call: TRBD1
cdr3_aa: CASSHLDRENTEAFF
cdr3_nt: TGTGCCAGCAGCCACTTGGACAGGGAGAACACTGAAGCTTTCTTT

clone_size: NA
j_call: TRBJ2-5
v_call: TRBV18
d_call: NA
cdr3_aa: CASSPPAQKETQYF
cdr3_nt: TGTGCCAGCTCACCACCTGCACAGAAAGAGACCCAGTACTTC

clone_size: NA
j_call: TRBJ2-7
v_call: TRBV5-1
d_call: NA
cdr3_aa: CASAGWVGGHEQYF
cdr3_nt: TGCGCCAGCGCCGGTTGGGTAGGGGGTCACGAGCAGTACTTC

clone_size: NA
j_call: TRBJ1-6
v_call: TRBV15
d_call: NA
cdr3_aa: CATSRDLPDRNNSPLHF
cdr3_nt: TGTGCCACCAGCAGAGATTTGCCGGACAGAAATAATTCACCCCTCCACTTT

clone_size: NA
j_call: TRBJ1-1
v_call: TRBV7-9
d_call: NA
cdr3_aa: CASSKTGFGTEAFF
cdr3_nt: TGTGCCAGCAGCAAAACAGGGTTCGGCACTGAAGCTTTCTTT

clone_size: NA
j_call: TRBJ1-4
v_call: TRBV14
d_call: NA
cdr3_aa: CASSPRGGAYEKLFF
cdr3_nt: TGTGCCAGCAGCCCCCGGGGGGGCGCATATGAAAAACTGTTTTTT

clone_size: NA
j_call: TRBJ1-1
v_call: TRBV20-1
d_call: NA
cdr3_aa: CSARLNTEAFF
cdr3_nt: TGCAGTGCTAGACTAAACACTGAAGCTTTCTTT

clone_size: NA
j_call: TRBJ2-1
v_call: TRBV21-1
d_call: NA
cdr3_aa: CASAGGGGRDCNEQFF
cdr3_nt: TGTGCCAGCGCCGGGGGGGGCGGGAGAGATTGTAATGAGCAGTTCTTC

clone_size: NA
j_call: TRBJ1-2
v_call: TRBV19
d_call: NA
cdr3_aa: CASRLRQGSVGYTF
cdr3_nt: TGTGCCAGCCGTCTTAGGCAGGGCTCTGTGGGCTACACCTTC

clone_size: NA
j_call: TRBJ1-4
v_call: TRBV5-1
d_call: TRBD1
cdr3_aa: CASSPGTVNEKLFF
cdr3_nt: TGCGCCAGCAGCCCGGGGACAGTTAATGAAAAACTGTTTTTT